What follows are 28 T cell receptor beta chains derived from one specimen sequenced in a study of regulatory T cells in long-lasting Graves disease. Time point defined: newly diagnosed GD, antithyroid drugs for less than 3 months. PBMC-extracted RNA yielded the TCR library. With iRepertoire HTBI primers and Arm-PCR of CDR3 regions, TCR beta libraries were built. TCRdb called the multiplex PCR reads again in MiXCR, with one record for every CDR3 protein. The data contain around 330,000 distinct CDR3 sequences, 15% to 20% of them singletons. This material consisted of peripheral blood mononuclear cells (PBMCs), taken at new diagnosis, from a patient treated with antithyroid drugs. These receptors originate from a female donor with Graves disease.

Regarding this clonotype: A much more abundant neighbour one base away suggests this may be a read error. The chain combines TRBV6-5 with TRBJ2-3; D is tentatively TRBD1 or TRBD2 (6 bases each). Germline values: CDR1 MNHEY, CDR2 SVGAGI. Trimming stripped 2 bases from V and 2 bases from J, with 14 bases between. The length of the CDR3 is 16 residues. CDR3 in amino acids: CASSYAPGGPTDTQYF. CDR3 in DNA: TGTGCCAGCAGTTACGCCCCTGGGGGGCCCACAGATACGCAGTATTTT.

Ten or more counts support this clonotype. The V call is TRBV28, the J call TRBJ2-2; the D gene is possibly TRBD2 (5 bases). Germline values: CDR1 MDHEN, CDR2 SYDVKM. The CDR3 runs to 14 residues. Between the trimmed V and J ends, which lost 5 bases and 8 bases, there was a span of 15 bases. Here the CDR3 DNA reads TGTGCCAGCAGTAGGACTGGGGAGTTGGGGGAGCTGTTTTTT. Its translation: CASSRTGELGELFF.

DNA for the CDR3: TGTGCCAGTAGTATCCAGCGTGAAGGGGGAAGGCAGCCCCAGCATTTT. It codes for CASSIQREGGRQPQHF. The rearrangement links TRBV19 to TRBJ1-5; D is possibly TRBD1 (6 bases). CDR1 and CDR2 from the germline V gene are LNHDA and SQIVND (reference sequence). The germline V and J ends were trimmed by 3 bases and 7 bases, with 19 bases remaining between them. The CDR3 totals 16 residues.

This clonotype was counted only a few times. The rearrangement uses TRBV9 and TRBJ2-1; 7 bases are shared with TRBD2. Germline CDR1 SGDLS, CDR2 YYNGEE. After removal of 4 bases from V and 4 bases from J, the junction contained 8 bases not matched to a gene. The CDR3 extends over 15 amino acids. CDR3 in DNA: TGTGCCAGCAGCAACGCGGGACTAAAGTACAATGAGCAGTTCTTC. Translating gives CASSNAGLKYNEQFF.

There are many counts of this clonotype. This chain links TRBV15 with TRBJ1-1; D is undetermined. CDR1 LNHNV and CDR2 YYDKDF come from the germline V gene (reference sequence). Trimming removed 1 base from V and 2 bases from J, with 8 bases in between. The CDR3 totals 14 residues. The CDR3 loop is CATSRGNPNTEAFF. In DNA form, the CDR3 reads TGTGCCACCAGCAGAGGAAACCCAAACACTGAAGCTTTCTTT.

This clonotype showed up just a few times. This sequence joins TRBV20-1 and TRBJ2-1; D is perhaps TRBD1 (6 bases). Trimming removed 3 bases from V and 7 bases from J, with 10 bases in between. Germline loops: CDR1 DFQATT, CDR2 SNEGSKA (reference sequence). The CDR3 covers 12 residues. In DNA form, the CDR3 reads TGCAGTGCTAGGGCCCAGGGGAATGAGCAGTTCTTC. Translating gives CSARAQGNEQFF.

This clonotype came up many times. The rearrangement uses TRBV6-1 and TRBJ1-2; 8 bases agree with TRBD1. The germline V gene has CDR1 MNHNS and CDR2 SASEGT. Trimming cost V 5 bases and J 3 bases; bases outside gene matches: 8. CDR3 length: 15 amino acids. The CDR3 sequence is CASSLQGGQDYGYTF. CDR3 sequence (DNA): TGTGCCAGCAGTCTACAGGGGGGCCAGGACTATGGCTACACCTTC.

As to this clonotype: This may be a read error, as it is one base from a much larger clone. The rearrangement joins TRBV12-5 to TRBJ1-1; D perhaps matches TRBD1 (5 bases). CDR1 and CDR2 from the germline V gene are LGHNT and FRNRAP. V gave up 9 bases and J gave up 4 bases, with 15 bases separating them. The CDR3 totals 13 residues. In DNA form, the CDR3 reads TGTGCTAGCGCCTGGACACAAGGCACTGAAGCTTTCTTT. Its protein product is CASAWTQGTEAFF.

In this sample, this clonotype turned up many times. CDR3 DNA: TGTGCCAGCAGCCCTGGGACCTTAGTCAATGAGCAGTTCTTC. Translated, it gives CASSPGTLVNEQFF. The chain carries TRBV11-3 and TRBJ2-1; D tentatively reads TRBD1 or TRBD2 (5 bases each). This CDR3 has 14 residues. CDR1 is SGHNT and CDR2 is YENEEA in the germline V gene. Trimming took 5 bases from V and 6 from J, leaving 14 bases between them.

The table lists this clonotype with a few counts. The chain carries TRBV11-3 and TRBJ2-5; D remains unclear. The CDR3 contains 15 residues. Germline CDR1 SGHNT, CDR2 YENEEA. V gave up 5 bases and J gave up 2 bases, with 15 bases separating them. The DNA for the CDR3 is TGTGCCAGCAGCCCGACGTGGGGTGGGCAAGAGACCCAGTACTTC. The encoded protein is CASSPTWGGQETQYF.

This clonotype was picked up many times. DNA for the CDR3: TGTGCCTGGAGTGTTAGTAAGGGTGGGGGGACCCAGTACTTC. Residues: CAWSVSKGGGTQYF. J is TRBJ2-5 and V is TRBV30; perhaps D is TRBD1 or TRBD2 (5 bases each). The germline CDR1 and CDR2 sequences are GTSNPN and SVGIG (reference sequence). Trimming shortened V by 0 bases and J by 7 bases, and 15 bases separated the two germline ends. This CDR3 contains 14 residues.

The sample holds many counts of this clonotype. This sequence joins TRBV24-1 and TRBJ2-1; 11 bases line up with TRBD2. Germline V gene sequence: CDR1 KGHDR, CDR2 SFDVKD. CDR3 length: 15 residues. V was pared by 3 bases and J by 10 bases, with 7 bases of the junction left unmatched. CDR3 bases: TGTGCCACCAGTGATGACCTAGCGGGAGGTCTGGAGCAGTTCTTC. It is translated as CATSDDLAGGLEQFF.

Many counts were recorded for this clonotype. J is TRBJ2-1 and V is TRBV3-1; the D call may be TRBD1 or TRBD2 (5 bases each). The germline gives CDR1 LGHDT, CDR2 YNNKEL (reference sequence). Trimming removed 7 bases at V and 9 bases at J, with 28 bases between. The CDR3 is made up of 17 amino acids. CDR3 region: CASIGARAEIPGSEQFF. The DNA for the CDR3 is TGTGCCAGCATCGGGGCGAGGGCAGAGATCCCCGGAAGTGAGCAGTTCTTC.

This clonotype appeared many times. The CDR3 DNA reads as TGTGCCAGCGGTCCCGTACGTGGCAGCGGGACCGGGGAGCTGTTTTTT. Protein sequence: CASGPVRGSGTGELFF. J is TRBJ2-2 and V is TRBV7-2, with a possible D match to TRBD2 (6 bases). This CDR3 has 16 amino acids. Trimming stripped 8 bases from V and 5 bases from J, with 21 bases between. Germline V gives CDR1 SGHTA, CDR2 FQGNSA.

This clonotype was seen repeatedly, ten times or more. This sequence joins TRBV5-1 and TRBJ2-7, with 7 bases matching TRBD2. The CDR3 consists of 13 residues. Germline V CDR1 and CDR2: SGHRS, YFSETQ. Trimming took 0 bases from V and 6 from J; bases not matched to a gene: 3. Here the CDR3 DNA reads TGCGCCAGCAGCTTGGGACTAGCAGGCGAGCAGTACTTC. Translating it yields CASSLGLAGEQYF.

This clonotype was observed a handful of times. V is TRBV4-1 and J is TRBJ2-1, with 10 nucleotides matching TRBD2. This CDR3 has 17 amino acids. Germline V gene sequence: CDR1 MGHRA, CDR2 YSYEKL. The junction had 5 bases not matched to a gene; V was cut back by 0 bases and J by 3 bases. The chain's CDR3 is CASSQDLAGGIYNEQFF. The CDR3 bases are TGCGCCAGCAGCCAAGATTTAGCGGGAGGAATCTACAATGAGCAGTTCTTC.

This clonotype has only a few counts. This chain's CDR3 is CASSIRGEKDTQYF. The CDR3, as DNA: TGCGCCAGCTCTATTCGGGGGGAGAAAGATACGCAGTATTTT. The chain is built from TRBV5-1 and TRBJ2-3, with 7 bases that match TRBD2. The J segment lost 5 bases and the V segment lost 7 bases, leaving 10 bases of the junction unmatched. Germline CDR1 SGHRS, CDR2 YFSETQ. The CDR3 length is 14 residues.

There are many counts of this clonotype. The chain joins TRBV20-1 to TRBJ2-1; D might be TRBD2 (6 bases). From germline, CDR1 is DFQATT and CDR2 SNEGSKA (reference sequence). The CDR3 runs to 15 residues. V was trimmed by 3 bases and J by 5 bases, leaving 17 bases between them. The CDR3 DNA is TGCAGTGCTAGTCCGGGGACTGGGGACCACAATGAGCAGTTCTTC. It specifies CSASPGTGDHNEQFF.

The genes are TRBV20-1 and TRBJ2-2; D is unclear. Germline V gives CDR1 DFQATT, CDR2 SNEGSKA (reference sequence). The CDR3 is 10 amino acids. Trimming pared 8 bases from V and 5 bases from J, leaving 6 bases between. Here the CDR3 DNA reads TGCAGTCAAGCTACCGGGGAGCTGTTTTTT. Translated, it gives CSQATGELFF.

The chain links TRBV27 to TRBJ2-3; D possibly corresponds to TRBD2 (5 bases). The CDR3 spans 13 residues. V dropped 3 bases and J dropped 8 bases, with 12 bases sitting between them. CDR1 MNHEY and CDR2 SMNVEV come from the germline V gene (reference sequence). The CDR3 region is CASSLEAGGTQYF. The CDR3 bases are TGTGCCAGCAGTTTGGAGGCAGGCGGTACGCAGTATTTT.

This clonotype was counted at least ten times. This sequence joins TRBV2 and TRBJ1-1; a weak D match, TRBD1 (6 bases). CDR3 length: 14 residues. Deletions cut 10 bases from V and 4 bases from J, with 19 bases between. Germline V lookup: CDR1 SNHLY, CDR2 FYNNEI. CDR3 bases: TGTGCCATCCCCCCCCTTACAGGGAGCACTGAAGCTTTCTTT. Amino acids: CAIPPLTGSTEAFF.

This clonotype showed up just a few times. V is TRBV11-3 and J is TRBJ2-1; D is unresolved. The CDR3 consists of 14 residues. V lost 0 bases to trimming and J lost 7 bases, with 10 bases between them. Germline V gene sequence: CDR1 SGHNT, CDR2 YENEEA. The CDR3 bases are TGTGCCAGCAGCTTAGAGGGGATCGGAAATGAGCAGTTCTTC. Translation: CASSLEGIGNEQFF.

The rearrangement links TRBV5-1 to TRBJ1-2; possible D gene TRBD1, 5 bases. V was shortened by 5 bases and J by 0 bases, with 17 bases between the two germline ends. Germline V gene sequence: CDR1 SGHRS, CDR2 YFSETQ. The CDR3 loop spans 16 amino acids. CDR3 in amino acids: CASSNTQGTANYGYTF. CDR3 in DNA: TGCGCCAGCAGTAACACTCAAGGGACCGCTAACTATGGCTACACCTTC.

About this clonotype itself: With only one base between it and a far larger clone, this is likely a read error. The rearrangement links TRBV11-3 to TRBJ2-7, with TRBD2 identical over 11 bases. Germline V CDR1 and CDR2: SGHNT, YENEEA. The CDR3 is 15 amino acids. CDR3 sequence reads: CVSSLAGTSGYEQYF. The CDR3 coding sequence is TGTGTCAGCAGCTTAGCAGGGACTAGCGGCTACGAGCAGTACTTC.

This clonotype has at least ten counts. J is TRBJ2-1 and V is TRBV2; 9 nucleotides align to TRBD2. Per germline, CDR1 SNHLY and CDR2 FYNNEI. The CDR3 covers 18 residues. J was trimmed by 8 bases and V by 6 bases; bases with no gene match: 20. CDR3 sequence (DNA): TGTGCCAGCAGCGACTCGGGCGGGGGGGGAGGAGGTGTCTATGAGCAGTTCTTC. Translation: CASSDSGGGGGGVYEQFF.

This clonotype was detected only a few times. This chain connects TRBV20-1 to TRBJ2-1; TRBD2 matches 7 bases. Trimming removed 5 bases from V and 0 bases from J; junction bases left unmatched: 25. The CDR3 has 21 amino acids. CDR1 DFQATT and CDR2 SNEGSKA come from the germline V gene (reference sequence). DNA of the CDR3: TGCAGTGCTCGACGAGGCCCCGGGGTGGCGGGGGATTTGAGCTCCTACAATGAGCAGTTCTTC. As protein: CSARRGPGVAGDLSSYNEQFF.

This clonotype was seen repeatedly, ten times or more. CDR3 DNA: TGTGCCAGCAGCTTCTCGATCGGGGGTGGAGAAAAACTGTTTTTT. Amino acids: CASSFSIGGGEKLFF. The chain is built from TRBV7-8 and TRBJ1-4; a possible D gene is TRBD1 (5 bases). V gave up 3 bases and J gave up 8 bases, with 16 bases separating them. This CDR3 is 15 amino acids long. The germline gives CDR1 SGHVS, CDR2 FQNEAQ.

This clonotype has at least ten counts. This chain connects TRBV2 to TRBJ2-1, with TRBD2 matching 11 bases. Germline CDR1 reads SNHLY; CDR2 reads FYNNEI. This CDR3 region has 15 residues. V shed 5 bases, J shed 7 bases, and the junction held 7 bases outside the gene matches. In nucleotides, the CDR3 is TGTGCCAGCAGTCGCACTAGCGGGAGTTTTAATGAGCAGTTCTTC. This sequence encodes CASSRTSGSFNEQFF.